This TCR beta chain originates from a study of T-cell reconstitution after alpha-beta-depleted transplantation in children. The TCRbeta library incorporated unique molecular identifiers. TCRdb re-derived calls from the PCR reads in MiXCR, one entry per CDR3 protein. Of some 290,000 distinct CDR3 sequences listed, around 25% are singletons. This clonotype was counted between two and nine times. The germline gives CDR1 SGHVS, CDR2 FQNEAQ. V gave up 4 bases and J gave up 3 bases, with 6 bases separating them. CDR3 length equals 12 residues. The rearrangement links TRBV7-8 to TRBJ2-5; the D is unclear. This receptor was identified in a male patient younger than 18 who had a stem cell transplant for acute lymphoblastic leukemia, so the T cells may come from the graft donor. Sequencing was performed on PBMCs, mostly from graft donor cells, taken 180 days after TCRalphabeta/CD19-depleted stem cell transplant. The CDR3 here is CASSSVKETQYF. CDR3 DNA sequence: TGTGCCAGCAGCTCTGTTAAAGAGACCCAGTACTTC.